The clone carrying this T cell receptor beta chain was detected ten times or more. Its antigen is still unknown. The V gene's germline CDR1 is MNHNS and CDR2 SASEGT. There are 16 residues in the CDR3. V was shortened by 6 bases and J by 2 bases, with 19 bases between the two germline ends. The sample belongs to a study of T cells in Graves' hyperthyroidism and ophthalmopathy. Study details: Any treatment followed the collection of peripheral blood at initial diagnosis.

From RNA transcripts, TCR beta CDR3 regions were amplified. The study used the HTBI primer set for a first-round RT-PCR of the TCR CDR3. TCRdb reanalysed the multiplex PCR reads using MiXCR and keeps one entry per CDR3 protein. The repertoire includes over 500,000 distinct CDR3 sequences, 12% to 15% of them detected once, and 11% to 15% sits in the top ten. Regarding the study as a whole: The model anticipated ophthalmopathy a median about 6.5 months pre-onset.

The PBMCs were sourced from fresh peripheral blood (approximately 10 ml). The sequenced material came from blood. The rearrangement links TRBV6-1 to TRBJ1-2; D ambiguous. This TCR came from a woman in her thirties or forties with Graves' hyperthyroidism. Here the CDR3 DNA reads TGTGCCAGCAGCTCAGGACCGCGACTAACAAACTATGGCTACACCTTC. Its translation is CASSSGPRLTNYGYTF.